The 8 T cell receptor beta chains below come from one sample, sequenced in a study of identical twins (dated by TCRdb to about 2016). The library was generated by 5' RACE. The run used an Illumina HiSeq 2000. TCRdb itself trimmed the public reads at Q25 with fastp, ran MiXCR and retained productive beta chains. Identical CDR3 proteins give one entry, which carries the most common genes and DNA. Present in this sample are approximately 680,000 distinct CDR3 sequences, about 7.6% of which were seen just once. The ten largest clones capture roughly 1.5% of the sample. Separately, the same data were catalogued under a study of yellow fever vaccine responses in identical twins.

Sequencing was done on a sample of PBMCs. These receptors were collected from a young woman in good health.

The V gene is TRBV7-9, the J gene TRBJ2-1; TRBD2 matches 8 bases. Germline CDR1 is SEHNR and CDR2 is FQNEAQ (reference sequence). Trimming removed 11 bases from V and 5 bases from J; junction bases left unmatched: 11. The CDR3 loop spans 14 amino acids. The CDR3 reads CAAGGPTSDNEQFF. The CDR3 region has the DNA TGTGCCGCGGGGGGACCCACAAGCGACAATGAGCAGTTCTTC.

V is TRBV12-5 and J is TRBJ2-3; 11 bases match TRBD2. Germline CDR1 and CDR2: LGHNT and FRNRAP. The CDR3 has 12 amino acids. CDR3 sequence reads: CLTSGSADTQYF. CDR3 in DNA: TGTCTCACTAGCGGGAGCGCAGATACGCAGTATTTT.

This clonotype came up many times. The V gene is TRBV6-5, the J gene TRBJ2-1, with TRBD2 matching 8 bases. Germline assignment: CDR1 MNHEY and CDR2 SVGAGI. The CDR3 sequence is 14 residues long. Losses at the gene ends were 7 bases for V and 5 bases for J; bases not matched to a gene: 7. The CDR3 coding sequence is TGTGCCAGCAATCTACTCGGGGGGGACAATGAGCAGTTCTTC. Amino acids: CASNLLGGDNEQFF.

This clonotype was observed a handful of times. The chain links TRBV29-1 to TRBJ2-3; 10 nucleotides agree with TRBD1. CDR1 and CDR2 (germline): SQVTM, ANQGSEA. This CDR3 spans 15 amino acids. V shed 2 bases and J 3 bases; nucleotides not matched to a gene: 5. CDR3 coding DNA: TGCAGCGTTGAACGAGACAGGGGGCGGACAGATACGCAGTATTTT. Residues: CSVERDRGRTDTQYF.

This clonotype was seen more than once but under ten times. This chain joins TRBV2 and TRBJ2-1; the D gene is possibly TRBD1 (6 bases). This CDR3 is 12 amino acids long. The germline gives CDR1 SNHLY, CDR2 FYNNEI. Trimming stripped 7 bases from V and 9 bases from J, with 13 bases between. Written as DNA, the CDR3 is TGTGCCAGCAAGGAAGGGGGTGGTGAGCAGTTCTTC. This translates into CASKEGGGEQFF.

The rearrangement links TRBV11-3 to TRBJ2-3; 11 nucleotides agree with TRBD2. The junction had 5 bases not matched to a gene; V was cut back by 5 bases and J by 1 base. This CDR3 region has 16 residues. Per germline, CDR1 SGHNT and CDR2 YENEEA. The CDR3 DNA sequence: TGTGCCAGCAGCCTACGTAGCGGGAGGGGCACAGATACGCAGTATTTT. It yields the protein CASSLRSGRGTDTQYF. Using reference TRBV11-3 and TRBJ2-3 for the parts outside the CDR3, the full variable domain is EAGVVQSPRYKIIEKKQPVAFWCNPISGHNTLYWYLQNLGQGPELLIRYENEEAVDDSQLPKDRFSAERLKGVDSTLKIQPAELGDSAVYLCASSLRSGRGTDTQYFGPGTRLTVL.

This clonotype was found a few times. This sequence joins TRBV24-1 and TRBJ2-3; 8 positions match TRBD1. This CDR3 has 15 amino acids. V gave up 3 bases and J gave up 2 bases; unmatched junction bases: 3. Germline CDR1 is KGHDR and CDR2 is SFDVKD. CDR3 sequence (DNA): TGTGCCACCAGTGATCCGGGACAGGCCACAGATACGCAGTATTTT. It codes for CATSDPGQATDTQYF.

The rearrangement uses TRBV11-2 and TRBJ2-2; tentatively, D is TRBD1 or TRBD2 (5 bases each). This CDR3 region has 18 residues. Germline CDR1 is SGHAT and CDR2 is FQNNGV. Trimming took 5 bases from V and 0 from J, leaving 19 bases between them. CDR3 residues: CASSNPGPATSNTGELFF. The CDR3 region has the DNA TGTGCCAGCAGCAACCCGGGACCGGCAACCTCGAACACCGGGGAGCTGTTTTTT.